This T cell receptor (beta chain) is from a study of blood T cell repertoires in COVID-19. Study details: Samples of COVID-19 (acute and convalescent) were obtained from the United States, Italy and Spain.

A single count supports this clone. The CDR3 length is 16 residues. From germline, CDR1 is SGHVS and CDR2 FQNEAQ. V was clipped by 1 base and J by 4 bases; unmatched bases: 5. Repertoires were generated with immunoSEQ multiplex PCR, while TCRdb's copy carries only in-frame clones and drops some. This sample carries tens of thousands of clones, roughly 84% of them seen once, and the ten largest clones take roughly 10%. The TCR comes from a human donor in a cohort sampled during active COVID-19. V usage is TRBV7-8 and J usage is TRBJ2-5; 11 positions match TRBD1. Sequencing used peripheral blood. The CDR3: CASSLVGTGGSETQYF. The DNA of the CDR3 is TGTGCCAGCAGCTTAGTTGGGACAGGGGGTTCAGAGACCCAGTACTTC.